Presented here are 3 T cell receptor beta chains from one specimen sequenced in a study of blood T cell repertoires in COVID-19. Only in-frame clones appear in the TCRdb table, and some are missing; sequencing was by immunoSEQ multiplex PCR. The sample has roughly 200,000 clones, over 75% seen once. The sample was peripheral blood. The receptor set was obtained from a man aged 50 to 60 who had recovered from COVID-19.

The rearrangement joins TRBV7-9 to TRBJ2-7, with a tentative D call TRBD1 (6 bases). The CDR3 is 15 amino acids. Germline CDR1 reads SEHNR; CDR2 reads FQNEAQ (reference sequence). Deletions cut 6 bases from V and 6 bases from J, with 21 bases between. CDR3 loop: CASSQLTGISSEQYF. The DNA of the CDR3 is TGTGCCAGCAGTCAATTAACAGGGATCTCTTCCGAGCAGTACTTC.

A few counts support this clone. The J gene is TRBJ2-3, the V gene TRBV11-3; the match to TRBD2 covers 7 bases. Germline loops: CDR1 SGHNT, CDR2 YENEEA. V trimming: 1 base; J trimming: 7 bases; junction bases outside the gene matches: 14. This CDR3 contains 17 residues. DNA for the CDR3: TGTGCCAGCAGCTTAGGGGTCGCGGGAGAGTCGTCAAATACGCAGTATTTT. This translates into CASSLGVAGESSNTQYF.

CDR3 bases: TGCGCCAGCAGCCTCGATATCGCGGGGTCTAACTATGGCTACACCTTC. Translation: CASSLDIAGSNYGYTF. The rearrangement uses TRBV5-1 and TRBJ1-2, with unresolved D. The length of the CDR3 is 16 residues. Germline assignment: CDR1 SGHRS and CDR2 YFSETQ. Trimming removed 4 bases at V and 0 bases at J, with 16 bases between.